The rows below give T cell receptor beta chains drawn from one sample of a study of long-term antiretroviral therapy in people with HIV. Some clones are missing from TCRdb's copy, which holds only in-frame ones; the method was immunoSEQ multiplex PCR. The sample includes some 30,000 clones, roughly 93% of them seen just once. The sample in question was unsorted PBMCs, obtained around 7.4 years after starting antiretroviral therapy. The receptors here all came from a man between 50 and 59 years old with HIV. CDR3s include the opening cysteine and the closing phenylalanine or tryptophan. A D gene is named only where the DNA matches it firmly. Not all rows give a size; the values are once, few, many and, for expanded clones, a class.

v_gene	abundance	j_gene	d_gene	CDR3aa	CDR3nt
TRBV11-2	-	TRBJ1-6	-	CASRLGTGTIGSPLHF	TGTGCCAGCAGGTTGGGTACAGGGACAATCGGTTCACCCCTCCACTTT
TRBV2	-	TRBJ2-1	-	CASTGTRNNEQFF	TGTGCCAGCACGGGGACACGTAACAATGAGCAGTTCTTC
TRBV7-9	-	TRBJ1-4	TRBD1	CASSLGQGENEKLFF	TGTGCCAGCAGCTTAGGACAGGGGGAAAATGAAAAACTGTTTTTT
TRBV19	-	TRBJ1-5	TRBD1	CASSLPWTGISNQPQHF	TGTGCCAGTAGTCTCCCATGGACAGGGATTAGCAATCAGCCCCAGCATTTT
TRBV27	-	TRBJ1-5	-	CASSPRGFNQPQHF	TGTGCCAGCTCACCTAGGGGTTTTAATCAGCCCCAGCATTTT
TRBV27	-	TRBJ1-1	-	CASSQRAGEAFF	TGTGCCAGCAGTCAAAGGGCAGGAGAAGCTTTCTTT
TRBV7-9	-	TRBJ1-2	TRBD1	CASSTDRGRGYGYTF	TGTGCCAGCAGCACCGACAGGGGGCGTGGGTATGGCTACACCTTC
TRBV6-5	-	TRBJ2-7	-	CASSQAGPQVYEQYF	TGTGCCAGCAGCCAGGCCGGACCTCAGGTCTACGAGCAGTACTTC
TRBV15	-	TRBJ2-7	-	CATSRRQSYEQYF	TGTGCCACCAGCAGAAGACAGTCCTACGAGCAGTACTTC
TRBV5-8	-	TRBJ1-2	TRBD1	CASSTAGQALYGYTF	TGTGCCAGCAGCACCGCGGGACAGGCCCTCTATGGCTACACCTTC
TRBV29-1	-	TRBJ1-5	-	CSVWTDNQPQHF	TGCAGCGTTTGGACAGACAATCAGCCCCAGCATTTT
TRBV6-6	-	TRBJ2-7	TRBD2	CASSYGLDTYEQYF	TGTGCCAGCAGTTACGGACTAGACACCTACGAGCAGTACTTC
TRBV25-1	-	TRBJ1-2	TRBD1	CASSAPGTGARNGYTF	TGTGCCAGCAGCGCCCCGGGGACAGGGGCGAGGAATGGCTACACCTTC
TRBV6-4	-	TRBJ2-3	-	CASPGRGTDTQYF	TGTGCCAGCCCGGGCCGGGGCACAGATACGCAGTATTTT
TRBV6-6	-	TRBJ2-5	-	CASSYSVQETQYF	TGTGCCAGCAGTTACTCGGTCCAAGAGACCCAGTACTTC
TRBV25-1	-	TRBJ1-2	-	CASSEHGGLDYGYTF	TGTGCCAGCAGTGAACATGGAGGTCTGGATTATGGCTACACCTTC
TRBV19	-	TRBJ2-7	-	CASSIQEGYEQYF	TGTGCCAGTAGTATTCAGGAGGGGTACGAGCAGTACTTC
TRBV5-1	-	TRBJ2-2	-	CASSLSITNTGELFF	TGCGCCAGCAGCTTGAGCATTACTAACACCGGGGAGCTGTTTTTT
TRBV4-2	-	TRBJ2-1	TRBD2	CASSLLAGTSGGNEQFF	TGTGCCAGCAGCTTGTTGGCCGGGACTAGCGGGGGGAATGAGCAGTTCTTC
TRBV21-1	once	TRBJ2-2	-	CASSKARGMTGETGELFF	TGTGCCAGCAGCAAAGCGCGAGGAATGACAGGTGAGACCGGGGAGCTGTTTTTT
TRBV4-3	-	TRBJ2-3	-	CASSQGGLTDTQYF	TGCGCCAGCAGCCAAGGGGGGCTCACAGATACGCAGTATTTT
TRBV4-3	-	TRBJ1-6	-	CASSQDERTLDSPLHF	TGCGCCAGCAGCCAAGATGAAAGGACACTAGATTCACCCCTCCACTTT
TRBV12-5	-	TRBJ1-1	-	CASGSDDWGRTEAFF	TGTGCTAGTGGTTCTGATGACTGGGGACGCACTGAAGCTTTCTTT
TRBV7-3	-	TRBJ2-3	-	CASSPRLSTDTQYF	TGTGCCAGCAGCCCCCGATTGAGCACAGATACGCAGTATTTT
TRBV28	-	TRBJ2-4	-	CASSLEGIQYF	TGTGCCAGCAGTTTGGAGGGCATTCAGTACTTC
TRBV5-4	-	TRBJ2-7	-	CASSGWGRTTYEQYF	TGTGCCAGCAGCGGTTGGGGGCGGACTACCTACGAGCAGTACTTC
TRBV9	-	TRBJ2-3	-	CASSVLNDGYTDTQYF	TGTGCCAGCAGCGTACTTAACGACGGCTACACAGATACGCAGTATTTT
TRBV27	-	TRBJ2-7	TRBD1	CASSWGQGAGEQYF	TGTGCCAGCAGTTGGGGACAGGGGGCGGGGGAGCAGTACTTC
TRBV5-1	-	TRBJ2-2	-	CASSLGSRNTGELFF	TGCGCCAGCAGCCTAGGGTCTCGGAACACCGGGGAGCTGTTTTTT
TRBV14	-	TRBJ2-6	-	CASSQAIGSGANVLTF	TGTGCCAGCAGCCAAGCTATAGGCTCCGGGGCCAACGTCCTGACTTTC
TRBV5-1	-	TRBJ2-3	-	CASSPEVPSPDTQYF	TGCGCCAGCAGCCCTGAAGTCCCGTCCCCAGATACGCAGTATTTT
TRBV30	few	TRBJ1-5	-	CAWSVGQLQPQHF	TGTGCCTGGAGTGTAGGACAGTTACAGCCCCAGCATTTT
TRBV11-2	-	TRBJ2-4	-	CASSLALWQPPGNIQYF	TGTGCCAGCAGCTTAGCCTTGTGGCAGCCGCCCGGAAACATTCAGTACTTC
TRBV27	once	TRBJ2-2	TRBD2	CASSPWTSGRGGELFF	TGTGCCAGCAGTCCATGGACTAGCGGGAGAGGCGGGGAGCTGTTTTTT
TRBV2	-	TRBJ2-1	TRBD2	CASSASSGGAYEQFF	TGTGCCAGCAGCGCGAGTAGCGGGGGGGCCTATGAGCAGTTCTTC
TRBV7-6	-	TRBJ1-1	TRBD1	CASSLLVGQGTEAFF	TGTGCCAGCAGCTTACTTGTCGGACAGGGAACTGAAGCTTTCTTT
TRBV10-1	-	TRBJ1-3	-	CASSAAVGNTIYF	TGCGCCAGCAGTGCGGCCGTTGGAAACACCATATATTTT
TRBV7-9	-	TRBJ2-3	-	CASSTWGEESTDTQYF	TGTGCCAGCAGCACCTGGGGGGAGGAGAGCACAGATACGCAGTATTTT
TRBV6-5	once	TRBJ2-3	-	CASARDSLGDTQYF	TGTGCCAGCGCTCGGGACTCCCTTGGAGATACGCAGTATTTT